This TCR beta chain was sequenced in a study of cytomegalovirus exposure and HLA in healthy donors. Study-wide points: According to the study, 160 or so TCR beta chains were cytomegalovirus-associated. TCR sequences were mostly rare, though some public TCRs occurred in many donors. Per published reports, the classifier diagnosed cytomegalovirus status with high specificity and sensitivity.

The table came from immunoSEQ multiplex PCR; TCRdb's copy has only in-frame clones and leaves some out. The profile shows more than 250,000 clones, 80% to 90% of them singletons. Worth noting for this clone: Its antigen is as yet unknown. Other DNA sequences in this sample translate to the same CDR3.

Trimming stripped 6 bases from V and 3 bases from J, with 11 bases between. This CDR3 spans 13 amino acids. Germline CDR1 and CDR2: KGHSH and LQKENI. The sample comprised PBMCs. This receptor was obtained from a woman aged 18-29 years in good health and CMV-seronegative. This chain links TRBV18 with TRBJ1-1; the D gene is possibly TRBD1 (5 bases). The CDR3 reads CASSPGGDTEAFF. The DNA for the CDR3 is TGTGCCAGCTCGCCCGGAGGGGACACTGAAGCTTTCTTT.